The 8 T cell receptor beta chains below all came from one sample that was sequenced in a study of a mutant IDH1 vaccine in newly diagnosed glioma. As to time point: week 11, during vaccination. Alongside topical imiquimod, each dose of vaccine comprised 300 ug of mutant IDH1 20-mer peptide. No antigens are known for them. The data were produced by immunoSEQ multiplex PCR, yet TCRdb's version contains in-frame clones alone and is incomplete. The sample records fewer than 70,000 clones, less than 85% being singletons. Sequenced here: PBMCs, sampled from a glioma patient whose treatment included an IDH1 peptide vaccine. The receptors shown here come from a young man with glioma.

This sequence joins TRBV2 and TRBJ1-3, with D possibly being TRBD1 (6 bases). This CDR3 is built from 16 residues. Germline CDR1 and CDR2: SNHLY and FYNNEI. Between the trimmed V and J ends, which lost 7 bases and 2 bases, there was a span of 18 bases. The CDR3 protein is CASKMGAGAAGNTIYF. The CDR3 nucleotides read TGTGCCAGCAAAATGGGGGCAGGGGCTGCTGGAAACACCATATATTTT. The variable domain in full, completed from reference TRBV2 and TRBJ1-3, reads EPEVTQTPSHQVTQMGQEVILRCVPISNHLYFYWYRQILGQKVEFLVSFYNNEISEKSEIFDDQFSVERPDGSNFTLKIRSTKLEDSAMYFCASKMGAGAAGNTIYFGEGSWLTVV.

CDR3 protein: CASSLSRTGQQHF. CDR3 sequence (DNA): TGTGCCAGCAGCTTATCACGAACTGGACAGCAGCATTTT. The V and J genes are TRBV7-8 and TRBJ1-5; a weak D match, TRBD1 (6 bases). Germline V CDR1 and CDR2: SGHVS, FQNEAQ. The V end lost 2 bases, the J end lost 13 bases, and 15 bases lay between the germline ends. The CDR3 totals 13 residues.

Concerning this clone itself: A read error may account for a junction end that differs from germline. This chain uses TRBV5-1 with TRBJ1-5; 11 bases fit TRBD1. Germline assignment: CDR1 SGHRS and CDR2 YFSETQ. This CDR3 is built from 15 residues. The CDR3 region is CASSAGQGENQLQHF. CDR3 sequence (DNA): TGCGCCAGCAGCGCGGGACAGGGGGAGAATCAGCTCCAGCATTTT.

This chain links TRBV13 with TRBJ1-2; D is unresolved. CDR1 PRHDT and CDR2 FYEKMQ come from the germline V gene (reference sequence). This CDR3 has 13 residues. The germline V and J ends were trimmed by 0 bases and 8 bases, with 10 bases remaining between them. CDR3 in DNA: TGTGCCAGCAGCTTAGGGGGCGGTAGGGGCTACACCTTC. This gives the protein CASSLGGGRGYTF. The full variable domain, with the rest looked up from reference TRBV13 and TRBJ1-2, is AAGVIQSPRHLIKEKRETATLKCYPIPRHDTVYWYQQGPGQDPQFLISFYEKMQSDKGSIPDRFSAQQFSDYHSELNMSSLELGDSALYFCASSLGGGRGYTFGSGTRLTVV.

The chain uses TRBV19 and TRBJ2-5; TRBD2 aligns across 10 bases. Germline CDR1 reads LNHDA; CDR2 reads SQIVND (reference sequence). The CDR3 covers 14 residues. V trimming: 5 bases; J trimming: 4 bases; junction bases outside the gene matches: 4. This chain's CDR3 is CASSGLAGVETQYF. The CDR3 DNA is TGTGCCAGTAGTGGCCTAGCGGGGGTAGAGACCCAGTACTTC.

CDR3 protein: CASSYSGQNTGELFF. The CDR3 DNA follows: TGTGCCAGCAGTTACTCGGGACAGAACACCGGGGAGCTGTTTTTT. The chain combines TRBV6-5 with TRBJ2-2; D perhaps matches TRBD1 (6 bases). V lost 0 bases to trimming and J lost 1 base, with 6 bases between them. From germline, CDR1 is MNHEY and CDR2 SVGAGI. The CDR3 length is 15 residues.

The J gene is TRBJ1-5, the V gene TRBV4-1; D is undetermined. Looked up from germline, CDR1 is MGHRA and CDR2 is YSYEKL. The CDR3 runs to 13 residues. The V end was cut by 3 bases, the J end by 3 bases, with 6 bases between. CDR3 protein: CASSQTHNQPQHF. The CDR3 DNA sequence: TGCGCCAGCAGCCAGACCCACAATCAGCCCCAGCATTTT.

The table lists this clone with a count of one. The CDR3 region has the DNA TGTGCCAGCAGCTCCCGGGACAGACCCAATCAGCCCCAGCATTTT. Protein product: CASSSRDRPNQPQHF. V gene TRBV7-9 combines with J gene TRBJ1-5; TRBD1 agrees at 7 bases. There are 15 residues in the CDR3. J lost 3 bases, V lost 4 bases, and 6 bases had no gene match. The V gene's germline CDR1 is SEHNR and CDR2 FQNEAQ (reference sequence).